These T cell receptor beta chains were read from a single sample in a study of blood T cell repertoires in COVID-19. The data were produced by immunoSEQ multiplex PCR, yet TCRdb's version contains in-frame clones alone and is incomplete. Among approximately 50,000 clones, approximately 92% were seen once, and the ten largest hold about 6.3%. The sample consisted of peripheral blood. Receptors originate from a man aged 45-65 years with active COVID-19. Both conserved end residues are part of each CDR3. The D gene is left open where the match is weak. Expanded clones get a size class; other rows say once, few or many, or leave the size out.

abundance: NA; v_gene: TRBV25-1; d_gene: TRBD1; j_gene: TRBJ2-3; CDR3aa: CASQGDITDTQYF; CDR3nt: TGTGCCAGCCAGGGGGACATAACAGATACGCAGTATTTT
abundance: NA; v_gene: TRBV19; d_gene: NA; j_gene: TRBJ1-2; CDR3aa: CASSITGTYGYTF; CDR3nt: TGTGCCAGTAGTATTACAGGGACCTACGGCTACACCTTC
abundance: once; v_gene: TRBV5-5; d_gene: TRBD2; j_gene: TRBJ2-7; CDR3aa: CASSGDPGRGEQYF; CDR3nt: TGTGCCAGCAGCGGTGACCCGGGGAGGGGCGAGCAGTACTTC
abundance: NA; v_gene: TRBV21-1; d_gene: NA; j_gene: TRBJ2-3; CDR3aa: CASTKHLFGKEGSDTQYF; CDR3nt: TGTGCCAGCACAAAGCATCTTTTCGGGAAAGAGGGTTCGGATACGCAGTATTTT
abundance: NA; v_gene: TRBV5-4; d_gene: NA; j_gene: TRBJ2-5; CDR3aa: CASSSGVTVGQETQYF; CDR3nt: TGTGCCAGCAGCTCGGGTGTTACGGTCGGGCAAGAGACCCAGTACTTC
abundance: NA; v_gene: TRBV7-2; d_gene: NA; j_gene: TRBJ2-7; CDR3aa: CASSPQGISYEQYF; CDR3nt: TGTGCCAGCAGCCCCCAGGGGATCTCCTACGAGCAGTACTTC
abundance: NA; v_gene: TRBV10-1; d_gene: TRBD2; j_gene: TRBJ2-5; CDR3aa: CASSPGLGSQETQYF; CDR3nt: TGCGCCAGCAGTCCCGGACTAGGTTCCCAAGAGACCCAGTACTTC
abundance: NA; v_gene: TRBV7-2; d_gene: TRBD1; j_gene: TRBJ1-2; CDR3aa: CASRPGTGLYGYTF; CDR3nt: TGTGCCAGCAGGCCTGGGACAGGGCTCTATGGCTACACCTTC
abundance: NA; v_gene: TRBV30; d_gene: NA; j_gene: TRBJ2-1; CDR3aa: CAWSSGDSSYNEQFF; CDR3nt: TGTGCCTGGAGCTCAGGGGATTCCTCCTACAATGAGCAGTTCTTC
abundance: NA; v_gene: TRBV10-3; d_gene: NA; j_gene: TRBJ1-1; CDR3aa: CAIQYGQNTEAFF; CDR3nt: TGTGCCATCCAATATGGACAAAACACTGAAGCTTTCTTT
abundance: NA; v_gene: TRBV5-1; d_gene: TRBD1; j_gene: TRBJ2-1; CDR3aa: CASSQPGQATLHEQFF; CDR3nt: TGCGCCAGCAGTCAACCGGGACAGGCGACCCTCCATGAGCAGTTCTTC
abundance: NA; v_gene: TRBV7-2; d_gene: NA; j_gene: TRBJ2-1; CDR3aa: CASSSRVAYNEQFF; CDR3nt: TGTGCCAGCAGCTCCCGGGTGGCATACAATGAGCAGTTCTTC
abundance: once; v_gene: TRBV27; d_gene: NA; j_gene: TRBJ1-5; CDR3aa: CASSRKSGREAPYSNQPQHF; CDR3nt: TGTGCCAGCAGTAGGAAATCGGGCAGGGAGGCCCCCTATAGCAATCAGCCCCAGCATTTT
abundance: NA; v_gene: TRBV28; d_gene: NA; j_gene: TRBJ1-6; CDR3aa: CASSLRTDSPLHF; CDR3nt: TGTGCCAGCAGTCTCCGGACTGATTCACCCCTCCACTTT
abundance: NA; v_gene: TRBV30; d_gene: NA; j_gene: TRBJ1-6; CDR3aa: CAWSVRKENSYNSPLHF; CDR3nt: TGTGCCTGGAGTGTACGTAAGGAGAACTCCTATAATTCACCCCTCCACTTT
abundance: NA; v_gene: TRBV6-6; d_gene: NA; j_gene: TRBJ1-4; CDR3aa: CASSGSGEKLFF; CDR3nt: TGTGCCAGCTCTGGGTCCGGGGAAAAACTGTTTTTT
abundance: NA; v_gene: TRBV6-5; d_gene: TRBD1; j_gene: TRBJ1-1; CDR3aa: CASSSPLTGGTEAFF; CDR3nt: TGTGCCAGCAGTTCCCCCCTGACAGGGGGCACTGAAGCTTTCTTT
abundance: once; v_gene: TRBV24-1; d_gene: TRBD2; j_gene: TRBJ2-5; CDR3aa: CATPGTSCKETQYF; CDR3nt: TGTGCCACACCCGGGACTAGCTGCAAAGAGACCCAGTACTTC
abundance: NA; v_gene: TRBV5-5; d_gene: TRBD1; j_gene: TRBJ1-1; CDR3aa: CASTHGQGLSGTEAFF; CDR3nt: TGTGCCAGCACCCATGGACAGGGCTTGTCCGGCACTGAAGCTTTCTTT
abundance: NA; v_gene: TRBV5-1; d_gene: TRBD1; j_gene: TRBJ1-2; CDR3aa: CASGDRGGYGYTF; CDR3nt: TGCGCCAGCGGGGACAGGGGTGGCTATGGCTACACCTTC
abundance: NA; v_gene: TRBV19; d_gene: NA; j_gene: TRBJ1-1; CDR3aa: CASSIDLQGRAFF; CDR3nt: TGTGCCAGTAGTATAGACTTACAGGGAAGAGCTTTCTTT
abundance: NA; v_gene: TRBV6-5; d_gene: NA; j_gene: TRBJ1-2; CDR3aa: CASSPSGGGGYTF; CDR3nt: TGTGCCAGCAGCCCAAGCGGGGGAGGCGGCTACACCTTC
abundance: NA; v_gene: TRBV18; d_gene: NA; j_gene: TRBJ2-2; CDR3aa: CASSPGVGAGELFF; CDR3nt: TGTGCCAGCTCACCAGGAGTGGGAGCCGGGGAGCTGTTTTTT
abundance: once; v_gene: TRBV7-2; d_gene: TRBD1; j_gene: TRBJ2-3; CDR3aa: CASSLAGQVFTDTQYF; CDR3nt: TGTGCCAGCAGCTTAGCGGGACAGGTATTCACAGATACGCAGTATTTT
abundance: NA; v_gene: TRBV7-9; d_gene: NA; j_gene: TRBJ1-6; CDR3aa: CASSSQASNSPLHF; CDR3nt: TGTGCCAGCAGCTCCCAAGCTTCTAATTCACCCCTCCACTTT
abundance: NA; v_gene: TRBV18; d_gene: NA; j_gene: TRBJ1-6; CDR3aa: CASSPSQNSPLHF; CDR3nt: TGTGCCAGCTCCCCCTCCCAGAATTCACCCCTCCACTTT
abundance: NA; v_gene: TRBV11-1; d_gene: NA; j_gene: TRBJ1-1; CDR3aa: CASSFSGLKNTEAFF; CDR3nt: TGTGCCAGCAGCTTTTCAGGTCTAAAGAACACTGAAGCTTTCTTT
abundance: NA; v_gene: TRBV4-1; d_gene: TRBD1; j_gene: TRBJ2-1; CDR3aa: CASSQARGNEQFF; CDR3nt: TGCGCCAGCAGCCAAGCCAGGGGGAATGAGCAGTTCTTC
abundance: NA; v_gene: TRBV7-8; d_gene: NA; j_gene: TRBJ1-5; CDR3aa: CASSLDVQVNQPQHF; CDR3nt: TGTGCCAGCAGCTTAGATGTACAGGTCAATCAGCCCCAGCATTTT
abundance: NA; v_gene: TRBV19; d_gene: NA; j_gene: TRBJ1-6; CDR3aa: CASTLQGFTSPLHF; CDR3nt: TGTGCCAGTACCCTACAGGGATTCACTTCACCCCTCCACTTT
abundance: NA; v_gene: TRBV27; d_gene: TRBD2; j_gene: TRBJ2-1; CDR3aa: CATVDSLAGGSNEQFF; CDR3nt: TGTGCCACCGTTGACTCCCTAGCGGGGGGATCAAATGAGCAGTTCTTC
abundance: once; v_gene: TRBV5-6; d_gene: NA; j_gene: TRBJ2-2; CDR3aa: CASSLVGRGNTGELFF; CDR3nt: TGTGCCAGCAGCTTGGTGGGGCGGGGAAACACCGGGGAGCTGTTTTTT
abundance: NA; v_gene: TRBV10-3; d_gene: TRBD1; j_gene: TRBJ1-1; CDR3aa: CAISESRQGRAEAFF; CDR3nt: TGTGCCATCAGTGAGTCTCGACAGGGGAGGGCTGAAGCTTTCTTT
abundance: NA; v_gene: TRBV5-1; d_gene: NA; j_gene: TRBJ2-2; CDR3aa: CASSLAGRENTGELFF; CDR3nt: TGCGCCAGCAGCTTGGCCGGGCGGGAGAACACCGGGGAGCTGTTTTTT
abundance: NA; v_gene: TRBV6-5; d_gene: NA; j_gene: TRBJ1-1; CDR3aa: CASTLGLQAFF; CDR3nt: TGTGCCAGCACCCTGGGCCTACAAGCTTTCTTT
abundance: NA; v_gene: TRBV5-1; d_gene: TRBD1; j_gene: TRBJ1-2; CDR3aa: CASSLGPGPRGNYGYTF; CDR3nt: TGCGCCAGCAGCTTGGGTCCTGGTCCCAGGGGGAACTATGGCTACACCTTC
abundance: NA; v_gene: TRBV5-1; d_gene: NA; j_gene: TRBJ2-2; CDR3aa: CASSLLRYDGELFF; CDR3nt: TGCGCCAGCAGCTTGCTAAGATATGATGGGGAGCTGTTTTTT
abundance: once; v_gene: TRBV7-2; d_gene: NA; j_gene: TRBJ2-3; CDR3aa: CASSPRVFTDTQYF; CDR3nt: TGTGCCAGCAGCCCACGCGTCTTCACAGATACGCAGTATTTT